Listed below are T cell receptor beta chains from one sample, sequenced in a study of blood T cell repertoires in COVID-19. Clones were sequenced by immunoSEQ multiplex PCR, and TCRdb holds only the in-frame ones, with some missing. The data hold more than 150,000 clones, with 86% observed a single time. The sequencing sample was made of peripheral blood. These receptors were taken from a man aged 55-75 years with acute or convalescent COVID-19. Both conserved end residues are part of each CDR3. The D gene is left open where the match is weak. Only part of the rows carry a size: once, few, many, or a class if the clone is expanded.

>-|TRBJ1-1|-|TRBV18|12
TGTGCCAGCTCAACAGGGCAGGCTGAAGCTTTCTTT
CASSTGQAEAFF
>-|TRBJ2-7|TRBD2|TRBV11-1|15
TGTGCCAGCAGCAGAGGGGTAGCGGGATACTACGAGCAGTACTTC
CASSRGVAGYYEQYF
>-|TRBJ2-7|TRBD2|TRBV7-6|15
TGTGCCAGCAGCTTAGCTAGCGGGAGCTCCTACGAGCAGTACTTC
CASSLASGSSYEQYF
>once|TRBJ1-2|TRBD1|TRBV28|14
TGTGCCATCCTGTCCGCAGGGGGCGACTATGGCTACACCTTC
CAILSAGGDYGYTF
>few|TRBJ2-5|TRBD2|TRBV5-1|19
TGCGCCAGCAGCCGGTCAGGACTTCGGCGGCTAGCGGGAGAGGAGACCCAGTACTTC
CASSRSGLRRLAGEETQYF
>-|TRBJ1-3|TRBD1|TRBV18|17
TGTGCCAGCTCACCAAATCCTAACAGGGGCACTGGAAACACCATATATTTT
CASSPNPNRGTGNTIYF
>-|TRBJ2-7|-|TRBV5-1|14
TGCGCCAGCAGCTTCAATCAGGGCTCCTACGAGCAGTACTTC
CASSFNQGSYEQYF
>-|TRBJ1-4|TRBD1|TRBV5-3|15
TGTGCCAGAAGCAGAGACAGGGGGCGAGGTGAAAAACTGTTTTTT
CARSRDRGRGEKLFF
>once|TRBJ1-1|TRBD1|TRBV6-6|12
TGTGCCAGCGATGACAGGGACACTGAAGCTTTCTTT
CASDDRDTEAFF
>-|TRBJ1-3|-|TRBV18|13
TGTGCCAGCTCATCAGACAGGGGAAACACCATATATTTT
CASSSDRGNTIYF
>-|TRBJ2-1|TRBD1|TRBV2|14
TGTGCCAGCAGGGGGGACAGTGGGGTCAGTGAGCAGTTCTTC
CASRGDSGVSEQFF
>-|TRBJ1-1|TRBD1|TRBV10-3|15
TGTGCCACCTTGGGTGCCCACAGGGGAGGCACTGAAGCTTTCTTT
CATLGAHRGGTEAFF
>few|TRBJ1-2|TRBD1|TRBV4-2|14
TGTGCCAGCAGCCGCGGGGACAGGGAGTATGGCTACACCTTC
CASSRGDREYGYTF
>-|TRBJ1-1|TRBD1|TRBV7-9|13
TGTGCCAGCAGCTTAACAGGGGGCACTGAAGCTTTCTTT
CASSLTGGTEAFF
>-|TRBJ1-2|TRBD1|TRBV3-1/TRBV3-2|15
TGTGCCAGCAGCCACTGGGACAGGTCCCAGGGGGGCTACACCTTC
CASSHWDRSQGGYTF
>few|TRBJ1-4|-|TRBV2|13
TGTGCCAGTTGGGAGGGGCTCAATGAAAAACTGTTTTTT
CASWEGLNEKLFF
>-|TRBJ2-7|-|TRBV11-2|14
TGTGCCAGCAGAGACAGAAGGGAAGGTCGCGAGCAGTACTTC
CASRDRREGREQYF
>-|TRBJ2-7|-|TRBV29-1|11
TGCAGCGTTGAGGCCACCCACGAGCAGTACTTC
CSVEATHEQYF
>-|TRBJ2-1|TRBD1|TRBV6-2/TRBV6-3|17
TGTGCCAGCAGTTACTCCCCACAGGGGGCGTCCTACAATGAGCAGTTCTTC
CASSYSPQGASYNEQFF
>once|TRBJ1-6|-|TRBV27|17
TGTGCCAGCAGACTGGCCTCGGGTGACAGAGAGAATTCACCCCTCCACTTT
CASRLASGDRENSPLHF
>-|TRBJ1-1|-|TRBV6-5|15
TGTGCCAACTCCCCCAGCGAAGGGGCGAACACTGAAGCTTTCTTT
CANSPSEGANTEAFF
>-|TRBJ2-5|TRBD1|TRBV11-3|16
TGTGCCAGCAGCTTAGGGTCAGGGGGCGCTTGGGAGACCCAGTACTTC
CASSLGSGGAWETQYF
>-|TRBJ2-1|-|TRBV28|16
TGTGCCAGCAGTTCACCCAGGGACCGTGGGGGCTATGAGCAGTTCTTC
CASSSPRDRGGYEQFF
>-|TRBJ2-7|TRBD2|TRBV19|15
TGTGCCAGTAGCCCGGGACTAGCGGGCATCTACGAGCAGTACTTC
CASSPGLAGIYEQYF
>-|TRBJ2-2|-|TRBV18|14
TGTGCCAGCTCACCAAAACAAAACACCGGGGAGCTGTTTTTT
CASSPKQNTGELFF
>-|TRBJ2-5|-|TRBV20-1|10
TGCAGTGCTCGCGCAGAGACCCAGTACTTC
CSARAETQYF
>-|TRBJ2-1|TRBD2|TRBV27|20
TGTGCCAGCAGTTTATCGGGGAGGGCTAGCGGGCGAAGCTCCTACAATGAGCAGTTCTTC
CASSLSGRASGRSSYNEQFF
>-|TRBJ2-2|-|TRBV2|14
TGTGCCAGCATGTCAGGCGCGAACACCGGGGAGCTGTTTTTT
CASMSGANTGELFF
>-|TRBJ1-3|-|TRBV19|16
TGTGCCAGTAGTATAACCCTTCCTAGCTCTGGAAACACCATATATTTT
CASSITLPSSGNTIYF
>-|TRBJ2-2|-|TRBV19|15
TGTGCCAGTAGTATAACCGGGACTAACACCGGGGAGCTGTTTTTT
CASSITGTNTGELFF
>-|TRBJ2-1|TRBD2|TRBV23-1|19
TGCGCCAGCAGTCAATGGCTAGCGGGAGGTACTAGCTCCTACAATGAGCAGTTCTTC
CASSQWLAGGTSSYNEQFF
>-|TRBJ1-5|TRBD1|TRBV19|13
TGTGCCAGTAGGGGACAGGTGGGTCAGCCCCAGCATTTT
CASRGQVGQPQHF
>-|TRBJ2-2|-|TRBV5-5|16
TGTGCCAGCAGCTTGGGGGCCCCGGGAAGGGTCGGGGAGCTGTTTTTT
CASSLGAPGRVGELFF
>-|TRBJ2-1|TRBD2|TRBV11-2|14
TGTGCCAGCAGGCAACTAGCGGGGTACAATGAGCAGTTCTTC
CASRQLAGYNEQFF
>few|TRBJ1-1|-|TRBV7-2|14
TGTGCCAGCAGCTTAACCCCGAGGAACACTGAAGCTTTCTTT
CASSLTPRNTEAFF
>-|TRBJ1-1|-|TRBV15|14
TGTGCCACCAGCAGAGAGGCGTCGGGCACTGAAGCTTTCTTT
CATSREASGTEAFF
>once|TRBJ2-5|TRBD2|TRBV28|15
TGTGCCAGCAGTCGGGATAGCGGGCCGGGCGTGACCCAGTACTTC
CASSRDSGPGVTQYF
>-|TRBJ2-3|TRBD2|TRBV5-1|15
TGCGCCAGCAGCTTGAATGCGGGAGGAGCAGATACGCAGTATTTT
CASSLNAGGADTQYF
>once|TRBJ1-2|-|TRBV5-1|12
TGCGCCAGCAGCTTGAGGGGTGATGGCTACACCTTC
CASSLRGDGYTF
>-|TRBJ1-2|TRBD1|TRBV6-5|11
TGTGCCAGCAGGGGACAGAATGGCTACACCTTC
CASRGQNGYTF
>-|TRBJ1-3|-|TRBV29-1|13
TGCAGCGTTGTCCGGGACACTGGAAACACCATATATTTT
CSVVRDTGNTIYF
>-|TRBJ1-5|-|TRBV28|16
TGTGCCAGCAGTTTATCGCCCCTCCGAGGTGGACAGCCCCAGCATTTT
CASSLSPLRGGQPQHF
>-|TRBJ2-2|TRBD1|TRBV7-9|16
TGTGCCAGCAGCCGACGGGACAGAGAGACAACCGGGGAGCTGTTTTTT
CASSRRDRETTGELFF
>-|TRBJ2-5|-|TRBV5-1|14
TGCGCCAGCAGCTTATCACCCGGCGGGGAGACCCAGTACTTC
CASSLSPGGETQYF
>-|TRBJ2-2|-|TRBV19|15
TGTGCCAGTAGTATAGGGACAGTTTACACCGGGGAGCTGTTTTTT
CASSIGTVYTGELFF
>-|TRBJ2-5|-|TRBV28|13
TGTGCCAGCACGCGCCCCGGTGATGAGACCCAGTACTTC
CASTRPGDETQYF
>-|TRBJ2-1|TRBD2|TRBV19|15
TGTGCCAGTCACCATCCTTTAGCGGGAGCCAGTGAGCAGTTCTTC
CASHHPLAGASEQFF